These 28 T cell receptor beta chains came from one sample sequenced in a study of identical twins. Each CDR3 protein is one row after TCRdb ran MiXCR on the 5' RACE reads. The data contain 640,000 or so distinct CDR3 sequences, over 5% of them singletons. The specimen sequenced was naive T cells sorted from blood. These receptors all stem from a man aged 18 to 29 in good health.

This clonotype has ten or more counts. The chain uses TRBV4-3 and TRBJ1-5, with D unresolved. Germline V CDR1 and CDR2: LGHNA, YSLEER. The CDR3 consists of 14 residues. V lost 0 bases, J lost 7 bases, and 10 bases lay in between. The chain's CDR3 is CASSQDRAEQPQHF. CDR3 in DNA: TGCGCCAGCAGCCAAGATAGGGCGGAACAGCCCCAGCATTTT.

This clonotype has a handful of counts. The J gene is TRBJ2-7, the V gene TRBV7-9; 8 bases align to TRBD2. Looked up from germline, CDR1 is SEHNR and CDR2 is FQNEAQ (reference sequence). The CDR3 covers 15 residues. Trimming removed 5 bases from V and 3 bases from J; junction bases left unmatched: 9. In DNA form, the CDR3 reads TGTGCCAGCAGCCCCAGCGGGAGTGAATTCTACGAGCAGTACTTC. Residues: CASSPSGSEFYEQYF.

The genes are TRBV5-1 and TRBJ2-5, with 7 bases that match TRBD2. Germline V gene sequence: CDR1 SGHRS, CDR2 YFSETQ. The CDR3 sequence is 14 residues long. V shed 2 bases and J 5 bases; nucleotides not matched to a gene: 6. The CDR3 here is CASSFGGSKETQYF. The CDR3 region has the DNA TGCGCCAGCAGCTTCGGCGGGAGTAAGGAGACCCAGTACTTC.

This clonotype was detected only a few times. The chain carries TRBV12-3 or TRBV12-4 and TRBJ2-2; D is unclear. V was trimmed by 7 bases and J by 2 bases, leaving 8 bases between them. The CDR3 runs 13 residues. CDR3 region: CASIGSNTGELFF. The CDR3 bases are TGTGCCAGCATTGGATCCAACACCGGGGAGCTGTTTTTT.

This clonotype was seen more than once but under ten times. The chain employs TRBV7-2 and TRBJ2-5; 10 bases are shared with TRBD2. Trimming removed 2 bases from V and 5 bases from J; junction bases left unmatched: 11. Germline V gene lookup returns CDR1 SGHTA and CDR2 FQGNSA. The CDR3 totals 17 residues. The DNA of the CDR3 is TGTGCCAGCAGCTTATATGCCCCTAGCGGGAGAGGGGAGACCCAGTACTTC. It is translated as CASSLYAPSGRGETQYF.

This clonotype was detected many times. CDR3 amino acids: CAGRALAGVGTDTQYF. CDR3 nucleotide sequence: TGTGCCGGAAGGGCCCTAGCGGGAGTAGGTACAGATACGCAGTATTTT. The rearrangement links TRBV2 to TRBJ2-3, with 10 bases fitting TRBD2. Trimming at V came to 11 bases and at J to 3 bases, leaving 14 bases not matched to a gene. This CDR3 has 16 amino acids. Germline-derived CDR1 and CDR2 are SNHLY and FYNNEI.

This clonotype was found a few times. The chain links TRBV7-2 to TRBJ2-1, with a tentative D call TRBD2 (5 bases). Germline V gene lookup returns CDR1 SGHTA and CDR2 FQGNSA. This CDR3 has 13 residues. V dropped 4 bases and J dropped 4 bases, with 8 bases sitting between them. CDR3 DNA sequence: TGTGCCAGCAGCTCCACTAGATACAATGAGCAGTTCTTC. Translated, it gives CASSSTRYNEQFF.

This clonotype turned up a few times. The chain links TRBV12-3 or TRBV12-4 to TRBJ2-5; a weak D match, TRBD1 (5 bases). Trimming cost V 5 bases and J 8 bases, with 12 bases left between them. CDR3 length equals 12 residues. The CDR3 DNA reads TGTGCCAGCAGTACCCCAGGGTACACCCAGTACTTC. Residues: CASSTPGYTQYF.

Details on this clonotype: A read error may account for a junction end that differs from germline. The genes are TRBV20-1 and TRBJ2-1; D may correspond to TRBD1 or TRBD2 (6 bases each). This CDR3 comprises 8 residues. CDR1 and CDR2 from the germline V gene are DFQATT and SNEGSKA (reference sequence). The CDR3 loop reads CSAEGGAF. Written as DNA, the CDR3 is TGCAGTGCCGAGGGGGGAGCCTTC.

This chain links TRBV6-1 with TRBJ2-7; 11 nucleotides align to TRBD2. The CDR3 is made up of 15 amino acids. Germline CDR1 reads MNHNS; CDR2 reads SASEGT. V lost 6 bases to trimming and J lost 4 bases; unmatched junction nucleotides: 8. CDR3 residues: CASSQTSGATYEQYF. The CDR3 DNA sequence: TGTGCCAGCAGCCAGACTAGCGGGGCGACTTACGAGCAGTACTTC.

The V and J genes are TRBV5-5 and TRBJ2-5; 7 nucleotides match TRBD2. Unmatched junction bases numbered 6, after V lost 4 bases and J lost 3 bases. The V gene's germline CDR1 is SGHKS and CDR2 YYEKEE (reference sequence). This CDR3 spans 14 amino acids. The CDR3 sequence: CASSRTSWEETQYF. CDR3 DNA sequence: TGTGCCAGCAGCCGGACTAGTTGGGAAGAGACCCAGTACTTC. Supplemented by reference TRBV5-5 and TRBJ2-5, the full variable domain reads DAGVTQSPTHLIKTRGQQVTLRCSPISGHKSVSWYQQVLGQGPQFIFQYYEKEERGRGNFPDRFSARQFPNYSSELNVNALLLGDSALYLCASSRTSWEETQYFGPGTRLLVL.

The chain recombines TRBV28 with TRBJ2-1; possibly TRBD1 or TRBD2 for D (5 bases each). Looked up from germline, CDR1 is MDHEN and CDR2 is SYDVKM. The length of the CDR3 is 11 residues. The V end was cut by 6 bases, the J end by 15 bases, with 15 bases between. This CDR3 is CASSGTRGPFF. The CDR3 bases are TGTGCCAGCAGCGGGACCCGAGGCCCGTTCTTC. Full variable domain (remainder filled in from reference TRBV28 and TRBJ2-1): DVKVTQSSRYLVKRTGEKVFLECVQDMDHENMFWYRQDPGLGLRLIYFSYDVKMKEKGDIPEGYSVSREKKERFSLILESASTNQTSMYLCASSGTRGPFFGPGTRLTVL.

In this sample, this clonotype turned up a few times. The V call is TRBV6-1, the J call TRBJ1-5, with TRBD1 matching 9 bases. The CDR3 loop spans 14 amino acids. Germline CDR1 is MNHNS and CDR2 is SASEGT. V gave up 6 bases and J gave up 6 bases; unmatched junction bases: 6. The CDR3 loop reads CASSAGTGIQPQHF. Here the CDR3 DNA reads TGTGCCAGCAGCGCCGGGACAGGGATTCAGCCCCAGCATTTT.

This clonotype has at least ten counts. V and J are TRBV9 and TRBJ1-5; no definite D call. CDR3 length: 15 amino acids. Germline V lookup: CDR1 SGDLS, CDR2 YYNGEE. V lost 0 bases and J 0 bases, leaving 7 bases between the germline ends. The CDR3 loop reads CASSVGDLSNQPQHF. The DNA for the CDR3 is TGTGCCAGCAGCGTAGGAGACCTTAGCAATCAGCCCCAGCATTTT.

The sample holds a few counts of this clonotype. CDR3 DNA: TGTGCCAGCAGCTTAGCGTCGCTTTGGGGTGAGCAGTTCTTC. Its protein product is CASSLASLWGEQFF. The chain is built from TRBV7-2 and TRBJ2-1; D unresolved. Looked up from germline, CDR1 is SGHTA and CDR2 is FQGNSA. There are 14 residues in the CDR3. Trimming shortened V by 0 bases and J by 9 bases, and 12 bases separated the two germline ends.

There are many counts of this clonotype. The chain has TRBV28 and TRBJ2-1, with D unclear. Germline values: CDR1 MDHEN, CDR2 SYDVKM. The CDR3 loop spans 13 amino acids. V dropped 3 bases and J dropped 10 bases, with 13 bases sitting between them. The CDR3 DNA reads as TGTGCCAGCAGTTTTACATGGACGCGGGAGCAGTTCTTC. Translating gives CASSFTWTREQFF.

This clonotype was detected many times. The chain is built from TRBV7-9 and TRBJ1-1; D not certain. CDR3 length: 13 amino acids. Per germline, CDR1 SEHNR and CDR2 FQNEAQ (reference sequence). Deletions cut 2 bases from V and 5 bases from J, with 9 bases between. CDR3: CASSLMGTTEAFF. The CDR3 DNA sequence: TGTGCCAGCAGCTTAATGGGTACGACTGAAGCTTTCTTT.

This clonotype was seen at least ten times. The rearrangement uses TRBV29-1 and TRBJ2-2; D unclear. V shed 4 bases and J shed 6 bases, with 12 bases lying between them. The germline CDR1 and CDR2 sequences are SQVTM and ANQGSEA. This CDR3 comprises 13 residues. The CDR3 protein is CSVAVDRAGELFF. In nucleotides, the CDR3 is TGCAGCGTTGCGGTAGATCGGGCCGGGGAGCTGTTTTTT.

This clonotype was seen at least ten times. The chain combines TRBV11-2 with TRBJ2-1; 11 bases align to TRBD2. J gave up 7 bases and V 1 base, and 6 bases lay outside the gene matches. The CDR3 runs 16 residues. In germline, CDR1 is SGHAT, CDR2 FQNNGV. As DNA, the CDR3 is TGTGCCAGCAGCTTAGGGTTAGCGGGAGGGCTTAATGAGCAGTTCTTC. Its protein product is CASSLGLAGGLNEQFF. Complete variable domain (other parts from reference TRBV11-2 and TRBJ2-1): EAGVAQSPRYKIIEKRQSVAFWCNPISGHATLYWYQQILGQGPKLLIQFQNNGVVDDSQLPKDRFSAERLKGVDSTLKIQPAKLEDSAVYLCASSLGLAGGLNEQFFGPGTRLTVL.

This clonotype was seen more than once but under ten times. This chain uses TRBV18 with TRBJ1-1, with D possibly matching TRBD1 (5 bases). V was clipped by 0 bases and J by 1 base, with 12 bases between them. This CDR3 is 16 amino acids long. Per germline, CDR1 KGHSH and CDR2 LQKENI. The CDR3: CASSPPSGGRNTEAFF. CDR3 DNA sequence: TGTGCCAGCTCACCACCTTCCGGGGGACGGAACACTGAAGCTTTCTTT.

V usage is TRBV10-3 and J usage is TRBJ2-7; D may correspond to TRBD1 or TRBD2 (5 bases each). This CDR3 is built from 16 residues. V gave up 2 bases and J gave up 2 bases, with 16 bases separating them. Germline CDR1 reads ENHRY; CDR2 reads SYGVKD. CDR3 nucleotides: TGTGCCATCAGTGAGAATTTGGGACGCCTAACCTACGAGCAGTACGTC. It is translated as CAISENLGRLTYEQYV.

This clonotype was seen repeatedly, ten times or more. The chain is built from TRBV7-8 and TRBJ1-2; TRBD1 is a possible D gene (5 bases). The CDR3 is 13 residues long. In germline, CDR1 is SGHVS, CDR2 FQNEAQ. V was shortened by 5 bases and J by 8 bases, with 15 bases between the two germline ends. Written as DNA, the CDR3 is TGTGCCAGCAGCCCGACAGCTGTTGGAGGCTACACCTTC. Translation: CASSPTAVGGYTF.

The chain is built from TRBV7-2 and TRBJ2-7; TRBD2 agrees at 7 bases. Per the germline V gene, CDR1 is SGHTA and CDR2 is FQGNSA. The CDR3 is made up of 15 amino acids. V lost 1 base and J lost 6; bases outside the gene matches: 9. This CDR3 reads CASSLERAGVSEQYF. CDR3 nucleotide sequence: TGTGCCAGCAGCTTAGAGCGGGCGGGAGTTAGCGAGCAGTACTTC.

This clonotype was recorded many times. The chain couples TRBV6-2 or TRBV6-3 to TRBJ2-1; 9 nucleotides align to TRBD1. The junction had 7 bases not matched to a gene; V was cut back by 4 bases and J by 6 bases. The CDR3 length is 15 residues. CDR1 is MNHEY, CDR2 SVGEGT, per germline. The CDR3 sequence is CASSSGQGNLNEQFF. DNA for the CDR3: TGTGCCAGCAGTTCGGGACAGGGTAATCTCAATGAGCAGTTCTTC.

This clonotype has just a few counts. The CDR3 spells CASSREGYEQYF. The CDR3 DNA is TGTGCCAGCAGTCGGGAGGGATACGAGCAGTACTTC. The chain carries TRBV7-9 and TRBJ2-7; 8 positions match TRBD2. The CDR3 contains 12 residues. V dropped 6 bases and J dropped 4; count of bases not matched to a gene: 2. The germline V gene encodes CDR1 SEHNR and CDR2 FQNEAQ (reference sequence).

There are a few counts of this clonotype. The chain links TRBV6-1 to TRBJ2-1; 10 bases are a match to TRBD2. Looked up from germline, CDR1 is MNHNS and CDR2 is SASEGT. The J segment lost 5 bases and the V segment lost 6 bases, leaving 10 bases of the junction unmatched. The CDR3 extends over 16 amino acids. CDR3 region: CASSQPGLATHNEQFF. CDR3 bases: TGTGCCAGCAGCCAGCCGGGACTAGCGACCCACAATGAGCAGTTCTTC.

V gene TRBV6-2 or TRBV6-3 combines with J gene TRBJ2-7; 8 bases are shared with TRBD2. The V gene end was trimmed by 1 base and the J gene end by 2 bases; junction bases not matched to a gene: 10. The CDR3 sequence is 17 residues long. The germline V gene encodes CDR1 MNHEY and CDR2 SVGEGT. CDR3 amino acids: CASSYWSPRTSPYEQYF. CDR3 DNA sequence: TGTGCCAGCAGTTACTGGTCCCCCCGGACTAGCCCCTACGAGCAGTACTTC.

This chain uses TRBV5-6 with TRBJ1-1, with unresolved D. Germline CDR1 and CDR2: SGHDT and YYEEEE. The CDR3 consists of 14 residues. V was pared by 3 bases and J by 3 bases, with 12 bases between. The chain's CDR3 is CASSYTYSDTEAFF. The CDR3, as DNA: TGTGCCAGCAGCTACACATATAGTGACACTGAAGCTTTCTTT.